The 27 T cell receptor beta chains below all came from one sample that was sequenced in a study of shared clonotypes between healthy human individuals (dated by TCRdb to the early 2020s). Libraries were made using the immunoSEQ multiplex PCR assay. TCRdb holds this immuneACCESS table with in-frame rearrangements only. Some clones are missing; in checked studies, unresolved V genes explain under half, and the rest has no known cause. For this sample the table gives over 2 million clones, of which less than 95% were detected only once. The ten top clones hold approximately 1.2% of the sample. CD8 naive samples were CD45RO-negative cells positively selected for CCR7, giving a CD45RA+CCR7+ population that excluded TemRA cells. Sequenced material: naive CD8+ T cells sorted from blood. Sample cell subset or site, as interpreted from the label and publication: CD45RA+CCR7+. The receptors shown here come from a man aged 18 to 29 in good health.

The chain combines TRBV18 with TRBJ1-2; 8 bases match TRBD1. Germline-derived CDR1 and CDR2 are KGHSH and LQKENI. The CDR3 contains 16 residues. V dropped 4 bases and J dropped 4; count of bases not matched to a gene: 11. CDR3 nucleotides: TGTGCCAGCTCACTTTCTACAGGGGGAACAACCTATGGCTACACCTTC. Translated: CASSLSTGGTTYGYTF.

The genes are TRBV5-1 and TRBJ1-1; D unresolved. Germline lookup yields CDR1 SGHRS and CDR2 YFSETQ. V lost 4 bases and J 2 bases, leaving 12 bases between the germline ends. This CDR3 spans 14 amino acids. In DNA form, the CDR3 reads TGCGCCAGCAGCGTAAGCTGGGGTAACACTGAAGCTTTCTTT. This gives the protein CASSVSWGNTEAFF. Variable domain in full (rest from reference TRBV5-1 and TRBJ1-1): KAGVTQTPRYLIKTRGQQVTLSCSPISGHRSVSWYQQTPGQGLQFLFEYFSETQRNKGNFPGRFSGRQFSNSRSEMNVSTLELGDSALYLCASSVSWGNTEAFFGQGTRLTVV.

V and J are TRBV11-3 and TRBJ2-2; 11 positions match TRBD2. J gave up 2 bases and V 4 bases, and 3 bases lay outside the gene matches. Germline CDR1 is SGHNT and CDR2 is YENEEA. CDR3 length equals 16 residues. The CDR3 spells CASSSGLAGNTGELFF. In nucleotides, the CDR3 is TGTGCCAGCAGCTCAGGACTAGCGGGTAACACCGGGGAGCTGTTTTTT.

The chain links TRBV5-4 to TRBJ2-3; TRBD2 aligns across 9 bases. The CDR3 sequence is 15 residues long. With V trimmed by 0 bases and J by 4 bases, 3 bases remained unmatched. Looked up from germline, CDR1 is SGHNT and CDR2 is YYREEE (reference sequence). The CDR3 reads CASSLAPSGADTQYF. DNA of the CDR3: TGTGCCAGCAGCTTGGCCCCTAGCGGGGCAGATACGCAGTATTTT.

Regarding this clone: In the same sample, other DNA sequences code for this CDR3. The chain links TRBV5-1 to TRBJ2-1; no reliable D call. The germline V gene has CDR1 SGHRS and CDR2 YFSETQ. The V end lost 0 bases, the J end lost 4 bases, and 5 bases lay between the germline ends. The CDR3 runs to 13 residues. Here the CDR3 DNA reads TGCGCCAGCAGCTTGGGACTTTACAATGAGCAGTTCTTC. It specifies CASSLGLYNEQFF.

The gene calls are TRBV7-6 and TRBJ1-2, with D unresolved. This CDR3 contains 13 residues. Germline V gene sequence: CDR1 SGHVS, CDR2 FNYEAQ. Trimming pared 6 bases from V and 5 bases from J, leaving 13 bases between. The CDR3 loop is CASSLHNQYGYTF. CDR3 bases: TGTGCCAGCAGTCTTCACAACCAGTATGGCTACACCTTC.

The chain couples TRBV27 to TRBJ2-1; 7 bases map to TRBD2. The CDR3 consists of 17 residues. V gave up 4 bases and J gave up 1 base; unmatched junction bases: 10. Germline CDR1 and CDR2: MNHEY and SMNVEV (reference sequence). CDR3 in amino acids: CASSWSAGEVSYNEQFF. For the CDR3, the DNA is TGTGCCAGCAGTTGGAGCGCGGGAGAAGTGTCCTACAATGAGCAGTTCTTC.

Notes on this clone: Other DNA sequences from this sample encode an identical CDR3 as well. V usage is TRBV5-1 and J usage is TRBJ2-3; no reliable D call. The V and J ends lost 1 base and 3 bases respectively, with 6 bases between them. The germline gives CDR1 SGHRS, CDR2 YFSETQ. The CDR3 length is 13 residues. The CDR3 DNA reads as TGCGCCAGCAGCTTGTTTGGGACAGATACGCAGTATTTT. This codes for CASSLFGTDTQYF.

Only one count was recorded for this clone. The chain recombines TRBV9 with TRBJ2-7, with a weak D call TRBD1 (5 bases). The length of the CDR3 is 13 residues. Germline V CDR1 and CDR2: SGDLS, YYNGEE. V shed 4 bases and J shed 3 bases, with 11 bases lying between them. CDR3 DNA: TGTGCCAGCAGCCCAGGGCCTCTCTACGAGCAGTACTTC. This codes for CASSPGPLYEQYF. Supplemented by reference TRBV9 and TRBJ2-7, the full variable domain reads DSGVTQTPKHLITATGQRVTLRCSPRSGDLSVYWYQQSLDQGLQFLIQYYNGEERAKGNILERFSAQQFPDLHSELNLSSLELGDSALYFCASSPGPLYEQYFGPGTRLTVT.

The chain links TRBV10-3 to TRBJ1-1, with a tentative D call TRBD1 (5 bases). The CDR3 loop spans 17 amino acids. Trimming left V 4 bases short and J 0 bases short, with 18 bases between. From germline, CDR1 is ENHRY and CDR2 SYGVKD. The CDR3 region is CAISAIGIQALNTEAFF. Here the CDR3 DNA reads TGTGCCATCAGTGCCATAGGGATACAGGCCCTGAACACTGAAGCTTTCTTT.

About this clone: Other DNA sequences in the same sample also yield this CDR3. The chain is built from TRBV7-9 and TRBJ2-5; D call uncertain. There are 14 residues in the CDR3. Germline CDR1 reads SEHNR; CDR2 reads FQNEAQ (reference sequence). V was trimmed by 1 base and J by 2 bases, leaving 8 bases between them. The chain's CDR3 is CASSLVTGQETQYF. The DNA of the CDR3 is TGTGCCAGCAGCTTAGTGACCGGACAAGAGACCCAGTACTTC. Combining the CDR3 with reference TRBV7-9 and TRBJ2-5 gives the whole variable domain DTGVSQNPRHKITKRGQNVTFRCDPISEHNRLYWYRQTLGQGPEFLTYFQNEAQLEKSRLLSDRFSAERPKGSFSTLEIQRTEQGDSAMYLCASSLVTGQETQYFGPGTRLLVL.

J is TRBJ2-2 and V is TRBV2, with D perhaps TRBD1 (7 bases). V lost 7 bases, J lost 6 bases, and 12 bases lay in between. The CDR3 is 13 amino acids. Germline V gene lookup returns CDR1 SNHLY and CDR2 FYNNEI. CDR3 bases: TGTGCCAGCATTGACAGGGACTCCGGGGAGCTGTTTTTT. It codes for CASIDRDSGELFF.

This clone was observed once. The sample holds other DNA sequences that translate to the same CDR3. The chain combines TRBV19 with TRBJ2-7; the match to TRBD1 covers 8 bases. Germline lookup yields CDR1 LNHDA and CDR2 SQIVND (reference sequence). The CDR3 length is 14 residues. Losses at the gene ends were 5 bases for V and 2 bases for J; bases not matched to a gene: 5. The CDR3: CASSAGTGAYEQYF. The CDR3 DNA reads TGTGCCAGTAGTGCCGGGACAGGAGCCTACGAGCAGTACTTC.

The chain recombines TRBV25-1 with TRBJ1-1; 7 nucleotides line up with TRBD1. Germline V lookup: CDR1 MGHDK, CDR2 SYGVNS. The V segment lost 6 bases and the J segment 2 bases; nucleotides outside the gene matches: 3. The CDR3 consists of 13 residues. CDR3 in amino acids: CASRGTANTEAFF. CDR3 DNA sequence: TGTGCCAGCAGGGGGACAGCTAACACTGAAGCTTTCTTT.

This sequence joins TRBV6-4 and TRBJ1-2; no definite D call. This CDR3 has 16 residues. The germline CDR1 and CDR2 sequences are MRHNA and SNTAGT. The V end lost 8 bases, the J end lost 2 bases, and 21 bases lay between the germline ends. The CDR3 region has the DNA TGTGCCAGCGGTTCCGTGATTCCAGGCCCAAACTATGGCTACACCTTC. Its translation: CASGSVIPGPNYGYTF.

The chain links TRBV14 to TRBJ2-2; 7 nucleotides align to TRBD2. Trimming removed 4 bases from V and 3 bases from J; junction bases left unmatched: 11. Germline CDR1 SGHDN, CDR2 FVKESK. CDR3 size: 17 residues. CDR3 sequence: CASSLLPREEDTGELFF. The CDR3 bases are TGTGCCAGCAGCCTCTTGCCCCGGGAGGAGGACACCGGGGAGCTGTTTTTT. The entire variable domain, with the rest obtained from reference TRBV14 and TRBJ2-2, is as follows: EAGVTQFPSHSVIEKGQTVTLRCDPISGHDNLYWYRRVMGKEIKFLLHFVKESKQDESGMPNNRFLAERTGGTYSTLKVQPAELEDSGVYFCASSLLPREEDTGELFFGEGSRLTVL.

The V call is TRBV6-6, the J call TRBJ1-3; the D is unclear. This CDR3 is built from 14 residues. CDR1 MNHNY and CDR2 SVGAGI come from the germline V gene (reference sequence). V lost 5 bases and J 4 bases, leaving 12 bases between the germline ends. This CDR3 is CASSRAGFGNTIYF. As DNA, the CDR3 is TGTGCCAGCAGTCGGGCCGGGTTCGGAAACACCATATATTTT.

This clone has only one observation. For the CDR3, the DNA is TGTGCCAGCAGCTTTCCCGACAGGGGCGACATGAACACTGAAGCTTTCTTT. Translation: CASSFPDRGDMNTEAFF. The chain has TRBV7-9 and TRBJ1-1, with 8 nucleotides matching TRBD1. This CDR3 is built from 17 residues. The J segment lost 0 bases and the V segment lost 3 bases, leaving 9 bases of the junction unmatched. Germline CDR1 reads SEHNR; CDR2 reads FQNEAQ (reference sequence).

V gene TRBV5-1 combines with J gene TRBJ1-1; D not certain. The CDR3 is 13 residues long. CDR1 and CDR2 from the germline V gene are SGHRS and YFSETQ. V was trimmed by 0 bases and J by 4 bases, leaving 7 bases between them. The CDR3 DNA reads TGCGCCAGCAGCTTGGAGCCGACCACTGAAGCTTTCTTT. Translated: CASSLEPTTEAFF.

With respect to this clone: This sample also contains other DNA sequences that code for the same CDR3. The chain couples TRBV30 to TRBJ1-1; tentatively, D is TRBD1 (5 bases). Germline V CDR1 and CDR2: GTSNPN, SVGIG (reference sequence). This CDR3 spans 13 amino acids. The V gene lost 1 base and the J gene lost 4 bases, with 10 bases spanning the gap. DNA for the CDR3: TGTGCCTGGAGTGCAGGCGGGGGCACTGAAGCTTTCTTT. Protein product: CAWSAGGGTEAFF.

CDR3 nucleotides: TGCGCCAGCAGTGAGTCCTCTTCCCCCTACGAGCAGTACTTC. This codes for CASSESSSPYEQYF. V usage is TRBV10-1 and J usage is TRBJ2-7, with no clear D. CDR3 size: 14 residues. V was cut by 0 bases and J by 2 bases, with 8 bases left in between. Germline loops: CDR1 WNHNN, CDR2 SYGVQD (reference sequence).

The chain joins TRBV18 to TRBJ1-3; D gene uncertain. CDR1 and CDR2 from the germline V gene are KGHSH and LQKENI. This CDR3 has 12 residues. Trimming cost V 5 bases and J 6 bases, with 8 bases left between them. As DNA, the CDR3 is TGTGCCAGCTCAGCCTTTACAAACACCATATATTTT. Residues: CASSAFTNTIYF.

Notes on this clone: Additional DNA sequences in this sample encode the identical CDR3. V usage is TRBV5-1 and J usage is TRBJ2-7; D unclear. Looked up from germline, CDR1 is SGHRS and CDR2 is YFSETQ. Trimming left V 4 bases short and J 1 base short, with 3 bases between. The CDR3 runs to 11 residues. For the CDR3, the DNA is TGCGCCAGCAGCGGGTCCTACGAGCAGTACTTC. Translated: CASSGSYEQYF.

The chain combines TRBV18 with TRBJ2-2, with 8 bases that match TRBD2. The trim removed 3 bases at V and 0 bases at J, leaving 6 bases unmatched. The CDR3 length is 17 residues. Germline V gene data show CDR1 as KGHSH and CDR2 as LQKENI. CDR3 DNA sequence: TGTGCCAGCTCACCCATAGGACTAGCTGCGAACACCGGGGAGCTGTTTTTT. Its protein product is CASSPIGLAANTGELFF.

Concerning this clone itself: The sample holds other DNA sequences that translate to the same CDR3. The gene calls are TRBV7-9 and TRBJ2-5; TRBD2 might be the D (6 bases). The CDR3 contains 13 residues. V dropped 4 bases and J dropped 3 bases, with 9 bases sitting between them. Germline CDR1 reads SEHNR; CDR2 reads FQNEAQ (reference sequence). DNA of the CDR3: TGTGCCAGCAGCTCGACGGGAGAAGAGACCCAGTACTTC. This codes for CASSSTGEETQYF.

The chain links TRBV2 to TRBJ2-7; 12 nucleotides line up with TRBD2. Germline loops: CDR1 SNHLY, CDR2 FYNNEI. V lost 5 bases, J lost 1 base, and 3 bases stayed unmatched. The CDR3 is 15 amino acids. In DNA form, the CDR3 reads TGTGCCAGCAGTCGGACTAGCGGGAATTCCTACGAGCAGTACTTC. Its translation is CASSRTSGNSYEQYF.

This chain joins TRBV6-1 and TRBJ2-1, with 7 bases fitting TRBD1. V gave up 1 base and J gave up 2 bases; unmatched junction bases: 14. Germline V gene sequence: CDR1 MNHNS, CDR2 SASEGT. The CDR3 loop spans 19 amino acids. The CDR3 protein is CASSEGGQRFYEAYNEQFF. CDR3 nucleotides: TGTGCCAGCAGTGAAGGGGGACAGCGCTTTTACGAGGCCTACAATGAGCAGTTCTTC.